The 6 T cell receptor beta chains given below trace back to one sample, sequenced in a study of OX40 agonist ivuxolimab in advanced cancers. Repertoires were generated with immunoSEQ multiplex PCR, while TCRdb's copy carries only in-frame clones and drops some. The sample has under 65,000 clones; 87% are singletons. This specimen consisted of CD4+ or CD8+ T cells sorted from blood, obtained in a trial of the OX40 agonist ivuxolimab. Receptors originate from an adult with an advanced solid tumor such as melanoma, head and neck, liver or kidney cancer.

The rearrangement uses TRBV6-6 and TRBJ2-3; D is uncertain. V was trimmed by 8 bases and J by 9 bases, leaving 12 bases between them. The CDR3 has 11 amino acids. Germline loops: CDR1 MNHNY, CDR2 SVGAGI (reference sequence). This CDR3 is CASALGGTQYF. The CDR3 DNA is TGTGCCAGCGCCCTCGGTGGGACGCAGTATTTT.

The CDR3 reads CASSQRTGLGNTIYF. The CDR3, as DNA: TGTGCCAGCAGCCAACGCACGGGGCTGGGAAACACCATATATTTT. The rearrangement joins TRBV5-6 to TRBJ1-3; a weak D match, TRBD1 (5 bases). V lost 4 bases to trimming and J lost 4 bases, with 15 bases between them. CDR3 length equals 15 residues. In germline, CDR1 is SGHDT, CDR2 YYEEEE. Full variable domain (remainder filled in from reference TRBV5-6 and TRBJ1-3): DAGVTQSPTHLIKTRGQQVTLRCSPKSGHDTVSWYQQALGQGPQFIFQYYEEEERQRGNFPDRFSGHQFPNYSSELNVNALLLGDSALYLCASSQRTGLGNTIYFGEGSWLTVV.

V gene TRBV12-5 combines with J gene TRBJ1-1; a weak D match, TRBD1 (5 bases). This CDR3 comprises 15 residues. Trimming took off 3 bases at V and 3 bases at J, with 14 bases between the two ends. CDR1 and CDR2 from the germline V gene are LGHNT and FRNRAP. The CDR3, as DNA: TGTGCTAGTGGTTTAGCGGGGGGGACCCACACTGAAGCTTTCTTT. Amino acids: CASGLAGGTHTEAFF. Full variable domain (rest looked up from reference TRBV12-5 and TRBJ1-1): DARVTQTPRHKVTEMGQEVTMRCQPILGHNTVFWYRQTMMQGLELLAYFRNRAPLDDSGMPKDRFSAEMPDATLATLKIQPSEPRDSAVYFCASGLAGGTHTEAFFGQGTRLTVV.

The chain uses TRBV6-5 and TRBJ2-1; TRBD1 aligns across 10 bases. V was pared by 0 bases and J by 5 bases, with 4 bases of the junction left unmatched. Germline V lookup: CDR1 MNHEY, CDR2 SVGAGI. This CDR3 has 16 residues. CDR3 amino acids: CASSYSTGTGDNEQFF. The DNA for the CDR3 is TGTGCCAGCAGTTACTCGACGGGGACAGGGGACAATGAGCAGTTCTTC.

This clone was seen just once. The J gene is TRBJ1-4, the V gene TRBV19; TRBD1 matches 8 bases. This CDR3 has 14 amino acids. Trimming cost V 9 bases and J 5 bases; bases outside gene matches: 8. Germline CDR1 and CDR2: LNHDA and SQIVND (reference sequence). The CDR3 loop is CASLDRVKNEKLFF. CDR3 DNA sequence: TGTGCCAGCCTGGACAGGGTAAAGAATGAAAAACTGTTTTTT.

The rearrangement links TRBV6-6 to TRBJ1-2; D is perhaps TRBD1 (5 bases). V gave up 6 bases and J gave up 0 bases, with 14 bases separating them. The germline gives CDR1 MNHNY, CDR2 SVGAGI (reference sequence). The length of the CDR3 is 15 residues. As DNA, the CDR3 is TGTGCCAGCAGCCTCAGCGGGGGGACTAACTATGGCTACACCTTC. It is translated as CASSLSGGTNYGYTF.